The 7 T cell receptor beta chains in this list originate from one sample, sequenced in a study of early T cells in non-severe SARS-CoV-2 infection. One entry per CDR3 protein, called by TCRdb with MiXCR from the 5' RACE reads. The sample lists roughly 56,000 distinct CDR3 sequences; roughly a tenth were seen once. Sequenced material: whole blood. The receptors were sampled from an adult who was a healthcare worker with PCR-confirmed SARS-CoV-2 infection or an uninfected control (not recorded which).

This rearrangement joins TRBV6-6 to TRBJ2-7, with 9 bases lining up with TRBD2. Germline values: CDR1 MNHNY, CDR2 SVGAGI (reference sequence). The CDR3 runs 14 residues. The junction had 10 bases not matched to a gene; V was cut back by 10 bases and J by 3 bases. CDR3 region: CATKMTSGFYEQYF. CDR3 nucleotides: TGTGCCACCAAAATGACTAGCGGATTCTACGAGCAGTACTTC.

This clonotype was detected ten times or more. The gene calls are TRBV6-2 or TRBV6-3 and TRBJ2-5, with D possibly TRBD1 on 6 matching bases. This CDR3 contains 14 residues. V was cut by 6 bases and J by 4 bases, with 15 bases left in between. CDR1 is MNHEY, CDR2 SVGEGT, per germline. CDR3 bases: TGTGCCAGCAGGGGACAACTTGCGGCAGAGACCCAGTACTTC. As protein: CASRGQLAAETQYF.

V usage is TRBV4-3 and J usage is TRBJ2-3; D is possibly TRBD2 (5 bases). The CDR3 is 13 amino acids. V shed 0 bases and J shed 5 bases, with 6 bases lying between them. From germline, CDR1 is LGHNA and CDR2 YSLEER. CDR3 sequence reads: CASSQDRGDTQYF. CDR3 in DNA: TGCGCCAGCAGCCAAGATCGGGGAGATACGCAGTATTTT.

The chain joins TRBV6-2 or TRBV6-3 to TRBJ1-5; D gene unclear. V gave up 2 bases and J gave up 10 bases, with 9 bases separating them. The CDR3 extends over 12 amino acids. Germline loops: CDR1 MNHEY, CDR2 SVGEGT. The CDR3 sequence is CASSYRERPQHF. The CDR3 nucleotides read TGTGCCAGCAGTTACAGGGAGCGTCCCCAGCATTTT.

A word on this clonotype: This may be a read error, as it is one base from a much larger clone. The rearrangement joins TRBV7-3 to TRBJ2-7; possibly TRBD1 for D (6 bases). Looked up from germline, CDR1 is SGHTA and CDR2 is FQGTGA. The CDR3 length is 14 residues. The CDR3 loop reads CDSSLLQGPSEQYF. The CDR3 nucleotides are TGTGACAGCAGCTTACTACAGGGTCCCTCCGAGCAGTACTTC.

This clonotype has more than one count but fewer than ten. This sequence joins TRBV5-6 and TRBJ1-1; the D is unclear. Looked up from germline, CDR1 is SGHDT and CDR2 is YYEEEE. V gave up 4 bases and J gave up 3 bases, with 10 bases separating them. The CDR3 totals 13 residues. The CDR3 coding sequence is TGTGCCAGCAGCCCCAGAGTCTACACTGAAGCTTTCTTT. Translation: CASSPRVYTEAFF.

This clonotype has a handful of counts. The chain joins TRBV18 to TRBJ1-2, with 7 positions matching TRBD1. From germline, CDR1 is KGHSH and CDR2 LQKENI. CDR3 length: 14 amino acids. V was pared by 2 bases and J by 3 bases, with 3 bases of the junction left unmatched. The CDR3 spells CASSPDRADYGYTF. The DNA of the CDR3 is TGTGCCAGCTCACCAGACAGGGCAGACTATGGCTACACCTTC.